The 14 T cell receptor beta chains reported below all come from one sample, sequenced in a study of naive and memory T cell subsets. The SP2 primer and nested alpha and beta constant region primers amplified ligated cDNA in four rounds. TCRdb itself ran the 5' RACE reads through MiXCR, one entry per CDR3 protein. The repertoire consists of about 56,000 distinct CDR3 sequences, with approximately 8% occurring once and the leading ten covering more than 7.5%. An oligonucleotide containing a UMI was ligated to the 3' end of TCR cDNA. These receptor sequences come from a female donor in good health.

This clonotype was found many times. This rearrangement joins TRBV4-1 to TRBJ1-5, with no clear D. V was trimmed by 3 bases and J by 4 bases, leaving 7 bases between them. The V gene's germline CDR1 is MGHRA and CDR2 YSYEKL. CDR3 size: 13 residues. CDR3 nucleotides: TGCGCCAGCAGCCACCGAACTAATCAGCCCCAGCATTTT. It yields the protein CASSHRTNQPQHF.

This clonotype turned up a few times. The genes are TRBV29-1 and TRBJ2-5, with D perhaps matching TRBD2 (8 bases). The CDR3 contains 14 residues. Germline CDR1 and CDR2: SQVTM and ANQGSEA. Trimming left V 7 bases short and J 10 bases short, with 25 bases between. The CDR3 DNA is TGCAGCGCCAGGGGGGACATCGTCGGGGGGGACCAGTACTTC. It translates to CSARGDIVGGDQYF.

The chain employs TRBV5-1 and TRBJ2-2; 7 bases are a match to TRBD2. J was trimmed by 6 bases and V by 1 base; bases with no gene match: 3. This CDR3 region has 14 residues. Germline V gene sequence: CDR1 SGHRS, CDR2 YFSETQ. This chain's CDR3 is CASSLRSGSGELFF. The CDR3 nucleotides are TGCGCCAGCAGCTTGCGTAGCGGGTCCGGGGAGCTGTTTTTT.

Concerning this clonotype itself: Being one base from a much bigger clone, this may be a read error. The rearrangement uses TRBV12-3 or TRBV12-4 and TRBJ1-1, with D possibly matching TRBD1 (5 bases). CDR3 length: 14 amino acids. CDR3 nucleotide sequence: TGTGCCAGCTCACTGGGGGTTGTAAGGACTGAAGCTTCCTTT. Amino acid sequence: CASSLGVVRTEASF.

This clonotype was recorded many times. The rearrangement joins TRBV20-1 to TRBJ1-1; D is unclear. The CDR3 loop spans 11 amino acids. V gave up 3 bases and J gave up 4 bases, with 6 bases separating them. Germline CDR1 is DFQATT and CDR2 is SNEGSKA (reference sequence). The chain's CDR3 is CSASVFTEAFF. CDR3 in DNA: TGCAGTGCTAGCGTGTTCACTGAAGCTTTCTTT.

Ten or more counts support this clonotype. The chain uses TRBV28 and TRBJ2-4; 9 bases fit TRBD2. The CDR3 totals 20 residues. V trimming: 2 bases; J trimming: 0 bases; junction bases outside the gene matches: 14. The germline CDR1 and CDR2 sequences are MDHEN and SYDVKM. In nucleotides, the CDR3 is TGTGCCAGCAGTTTAGGGATTAGCGGGGGCCGCTATCTAGCCAAAAACATTCAGTACTTC. Protein: CASSLGISGGRYLAKNIQYF.

V gene TRBV2 combines with J gene TRBJ2-7; the match to TRBD2 covers 7 bases. V shed 8 bases and J 0 bases; nucleotides not matched to a gene: 4. Germline CDR1 and CDR2: SNHLY and FYNNEI. This CDR3 is 13 amino acids long. CDR3 loop: CASGREVSYEQYF. The CDR3 DNA is TGTGCCAGCGGCCGGGAGGTCTCCTACGAGCAGTACTTC.

In this sample, this clonotype turned up a few times. The chain has TRBV12-3 or TRBV12-4 and TRBJ2-4, with D perhaps matching TRBD2 (7 bases). The V and J ends lost 9 bases and 3 bases respectively, with 15 bases between them. The CDR3 length is 14 residues. The CDR3 sequence: CASGNRDYKNIQYF. Here the CDR3 DNA reads TGTGCCAGTGGAAACAGGGACTACAAAAACATTCAGTACTTC.

This clonotype was counted between two and nine times. The CDR3 DNA reads TGTGCCAGCAGTTTGTCCCCGAAGAGGGTTATGGACATTCAGTACTTC. This codes for CASSLSPKRVMDIQYF. The chain recombines TRBV5-5 with TRBJ2-4; a possible D gene is TRBD2 (5 bases). The CDR3 length is 16 residues. Germline V gene sequence: CDR1 SGHKS, CDR2 YYEKEE (reference sequence). Trimming removed 5 bases from V and 8 bases from J, with 23 bases in between.

V usage is TRBV9 and J usage is TRBJ2-2, with TRBD2 matching over 10 bases. Germline lookup yields CDR1 SGDLS and CDR2 YYNGEE. Losses at the gene ends were 4 bases for V and 7 bases for J; bases not matched to a gene: 10. The CDR3 spans 16 residues. The CDR3 DNA reads TGTGCCAGCAGCTCCCAGCGGGGGGGCCCTGGCGGGGAGCTGTTTTTT. Protein sequence: CASSSQRGGPGGELFF.

This clonotype was counted only a few times. The chain has TRBV6-2 or TRBV6-3 and TRBJ1-5; 7 bases line up with TRBD1. The J segment lost 3 bases and the V segment lost 7 bases, leaving 9 bases of the junction unmatched. Germline CDR1 and CDR2: MNHEY and SVGEGT. CDR3 length: 15 amino acids. The DNA for the CDR3 is TGTGCCAGCACCGACATCGACAGGGTCAATCAGCCCCAGCATTTT. Translation: CASTDIDRVNQPQHF.

This clonotype has ten or more counts. The gene calls are TRBV12-3 or TRBV12-4 and TRBJ2-7; 9 bases line up with TRBD1. The CDR3 consists of 15 residues. With 5 bases clipped from V and 0 bases from J, the junction kept 5 bases outside the gene matches. The CDR3 bases are TGTGCCAGCAGTGCGCGGACAGGGGCCTCCTACGAGCAGTACTTC. Its protein is CASSARTGASYEQYF.

This clonotype was counted ten times or more. The chain carries TRBV6-1 and TRBJ1-2; tentatively, D is TRBD1 (5 bases). From germline, CDR1 is MNHNS and CDR2 SASEGT. The length of the CDR3 is 18 residues. V was shortened by 2 bases and J by 5 bases, with 24 bases between the two germline ends. This chain's CDR3 is CASSEHLLFGQGGYGYTF. CDR3 DNA: TGTGCCAGCAGTGAACATCTCCTTTTCGGGCAGGGAGGGTATGGCTACACCTTC.

This clonotype was found many times. This rearrangement joins TRBV29-1 to TRBJ2-2; tentatively, D is TRBD1 (6 bases). The CDR3 is 12 residues long. Deletions cut 2 bases from V and 6 bases from J, with 7 bases between. Per germline, CDR1 SQVTM and CDR2 ANQGSEA. CDR3 sequence reads: CSVERTAGELFF. CDR3 DNA sequence: TGCAGCGTTGAACGGACAGCCGGGGAGCTGTTTTTT.